A single T cell receptor beta chain is shown here with its context. These data come from a study of blood T cell repertoires in COVID-19. Study-level background: Italy, Spain and the United States were the sources of the convalescent and acute COVID-19 samples.

Germline V gene sequence: CDR1 MNHEY, CDR2 SMNVEV (reference sequence). Trimming pared 7 bases from V and 1 base from J, leaving 14 bases between. The CDR3 spans 15 residues. TCRdb keeps only in-frame clones here, not all; method: immunoSEQ multiplex PCR. The repertoire holds 250,000 to 300,000 clones, around 80% seen once, with 5% in the top ten. A COVID-19 case was met by exposed participants within 2 weeks before study entry. Material for sequencing was PBMCs or T cells enriched from blood (not recorded which). The receptor's source is a middle-aged man who had been exposed to COVID-19. V gene TRBV27 combines with J gene TRBJ2-1, with a possible D match to TRBD1 (5 bases). The CDR3 DNA is TGTGCCAGCAACCGACAGCCCGGGTCCTACAATGAGCAGTTCTTC. It specifies CASNRQPGSYNEQFF.